These 21 T cell receptor beta chains share one sample of origin, sequenced in a study of lymphopenia after photon versus proton radiotherapy. TCRdb's table, derived via immunoSEQ multiplex PCR, lists solely in-frame clones and lacks some. This sample yields about 19,000 clones, of which 90% to 95% are seen a single time; under 7.5% belongs to the top ten. Sequenced here: peripheral blood, sampled from a patient treated with photon-based radiotherapy. The receptors stem from a man between 60 and 70 years old with pancreatic cancer.

This chain uses TRBV27 with TRBJ1-2, with D perhaps matching TRBD1 (6 bases). CDR1 is MNHEY, CDR2 SMNVEV, per germline (reference sequence). V gave up 3 bases and J gave up 0 bases, with 14 bases separating them. The CDR3 totals 16 residues. The CDR3 here is CASSLGGALPNYGYTF. The CDR3 DNA sequence: TGTGCCAGCAGTTTGGGGGGGGCACTTCCTAACTATGGCTACACCTTC.

This clone was found a few times. This chain connects TRBV6-1 to TRBJ2-7; no firm D call. V lost 6 bases to trimming and J lost 0 bases, with 9 bases between them. Germline V lookup: CDR1 MNHNS, CDR2 SASEGT. The CDR3 length is 13 residues. CDR3 loop: CASRHRDSYEQYF. The CDR3 region has the DNA TGTGCCAGCAGGCACAGAGACTCCTACGAGCAGTACTTC.

The genes are TRBV5-1 and TRBJ2-3; D is ambiguous. Per germline, CDR1 SGHRS and CDR2 YFSETQ. There are 12 residues in the CDR3. V lost 0 bases to trimming and J lost 4 bases, with 3 bases between them. CDR3 protein: CASSLVSDTQYF. CDR3 sequence (DNA): TGCGCCAGCAGCTTGGTTTCAGATACGCAGTATTTT.

This chain joins TRBV19 and TRBJ2-3; TRBD1 agrees at 11 bases. The CDR3 length is 16 residues. Unmatched junction bases numbered 8, after V lost 6 bases and J lost 3 bases. Germline CDR1 reads LNHDA; CDR2 reads SQIVND (reference sequence). CDR3 coding DNA: TGTGCCAGTAGCAATGGACAGGGGGCTTATACAGATACGCAGTATTTT. It specifies CASSNGQGAYTDTQYF.

V usage is TRBV6-5 and J usage is TRBJ1-1, with 8 bases matching TRBD1. V was pared by 6 bases and J by 5 bases, with 8 bases of the junction left unmatched. The CDR3 totals 14 residues. Germline V gene sequence: CDR1 MNHEY, CDR2 SVGAGI. CDR3 sequence reads: CASRRQGRRTEAFF. The CDR3 DNA sequence: TGTGCCAGCAGACGACAGGGGCGGAGGACTGAAGCTTTCTTT.

Here the CDR3 reads CASSPHRGSEAFF. The CDR3 DNA is TGTGCCAGCAGCCCGCATAGGGGGTCTGAAGCTTTCTTT. This sequence joins TRBV7-3 and TRBJ1-1; TRBD1 might be the D (6 bases). Germline CDR1 reads SGHTA; CDR2 reads FQGTGA. The CDR3 is 13 residues long. Deletions cut 5 bases from V and 6 bases from J, with 13 bases between.

V usage is TRBV30 and J usage is TRBJ1-2, with D unresolved. Germline V gene lookup returns CDR1 GTSNPN and CDR2 SVGIG (reference sequence). The CDR3 loop spans 14 amino acids. The germline V and J ends were trimmed by 4 bases and 0 bases, with 12 bases remaining between them. The DNA of the CDR3 is TGTGCCTGGATGGGGATACCGACTAACTATGGCTACACCTTC. Translated, it gives CAWMGIPTNYGYTF.

This chain joins TRBV18 and TRBJ2-6, with a tentative D call TRBD1 (6 bases). Germline assignment: CDR1 KGHSH and CDR2 LQKENI. There are 20 residues in the CDR3. V was cut by 2 bases and J by 1 base, with 21 bases left in between. The CDR3 region is CASSPYRLRTASSGANVLTF. DNA of the CDR3: TGTGCCAGCTCACCATACCGCCTAAGGACAGCATCGTCTGGGGCCAACGTCCTGACTTTC.

This chain links TRBV30 with TRBJ2-2; D possibly corresponds to TRBD1 (5 bases). Germline V gene lookup returns CDR1 GTSNPN and CDR2 SVGIG (reference sequence). The V gene lost 1 base and the J gene lost 8 bases, with 14 bases spanning the gap. This CDR3 spans 14 amino acids. CDR3: CAWSEAGPSGELFF. DNA of the CDR3: TGTGCCTGGAGTGAGGCAGGGCCCTCGGGGGAGCTGTTTTTT.

This clone was detected only a few times. The rearrangement uses TRBV6-6 and TRBJ1-4; the D gene is possibly TRBD1 (5 bases). V was clipped by 6 bases and J by 8 bases, with 16 bases between them. CDR3 size: 14 residues. The V gene's germline CDR1 is MNHNY and CDR2 SVGAGI (reference sequence). The CDR3 spells CASSRDPGGEKLFF. CDR3 bases: TGTGCCAGCAGCAGAGATCCGGGGGGGGAAAAACTGTTTTTT.

This clone was seen just once. The V and J genes are TRBV18 and TRBJ2-3; tentatively, D is TRBD1 (5 bases). The ends were cut back, 3 bases at V and 3 bases at J, with 16 bases in the middle. The CDR3 runs 16 residues. Germline V lookup: CDR1 KGHSH, CDR2 LQKENI. The CDR3 nucleotides are TGTGCCAGCTCACCTCTGCCGCCCCAGGGTACAGATACGCAGTATTTT. Its protein product is CASSPLPPQGTDTQYF.

V is TRBV25-1 and J is TRBJ2-7; D remains ambiguous. Germline CDR1 MGHDK, CDR2 SYGVNS. V lost 8 bases and J lost 2, with 13 bases in between. The CDR3 covers 13 residues. CDR3 coding DNA: TGTGCCAGCGAAGGAAGACGGACCTACGAGCAGTACTTC. Its translation: CASEGRRTYEQYF.

The chain is built from TRBV21-1 and TRBJ1-4; TRBD1, the D gene given by the table, was not confirmed from the DNA. TRBV21-1 corresponds to a pseudogene. The CDR3 consists of 13 residues. This CDR3 reads CASSKAPDTGLFF. CDR3 bases: TGTGCCAGCAGCAAAGCGCCGGACACAGGTCTGTTTTTT.

The V call is TRBV30, the J call TRBJ1-6, with TRBD1 matching 7 bases. V lost 8 bases and J lost 8; bases outside the gene matches: 9. Germline V gene data show CDR1 as GTSNPN and CDR2 as SVGIG (reference sequence). CDR3 length equals 13 residues. CDR3 sequence (DNA): TGTGCCGCCACGGGACAGATGTATTCACCCCTCCACTTT. The encoded protein is CAATGQMYSPLHF.

The chain couples TRBV7-9 to TRBJ2-7, with D possibly being TRBD1 (6 bases). CDR1 and CDR2 from the germline V gene are SEHNR and FQNEAQ (reference sequence). The CDR3 is 15 residues long. The V end was cut by 4 bases, the J end by 2 bases, with 15 bases between. The CDR3 here is CASSSTHRVPYEQYF. The CDR3 DNA is TGTGCCAGCAGCTCGACCCACAGGGTTCCCTACGAGCAGTACTTC.

The V gene is TRBV6-4, the J gene TRBJ2-3; TRBD2 aligns across 14 bases. V shed 0 bases, J shed 6 bases, and the junction held 2 bases outside the gene matches. The germline V gene has CDR1 MRHNA and CDR2 SNTAGT. The length of the CDR3 is 16 residues. DNA for the CDR3: TGTGCCAGCAGTGACTCGACTAGCGGGGGGGCCGATACGCAGTATTTT. This encodes CASSDSTSGGADTQYF.

V usage is TRBV18 and J usage is TRBJ1-2; D unresolved. Germline CDR1 KGHSH, CDR2 LQKENI. The CDR3 length is 13 residues. The V gene lost 6 bases and the J gene lost 3 bases, with 11 bases spanning the gap. The DNA for the CDR3 is TGTGCCAGCTCCACCGAGGGAGACTATGGCTACACCTTC. This sequence encodes CASSTEGDYGYTF.

CDR3 protein: CASSIAGWEDGKLFF. In nucleotides, the CDR3 is TGTGCCAGTAGTATAGCCGGCTGGGAGGATGGAAAACTGTTTTTT. This chain uses TRBV19 with TRBJ1-4, with D hard to call. V lost 1 base, J lost 10 bases, and 16 bases lay in between. This CDR3 has 15 amino acids. Germline-derived CDR1 and CDR2 are LNHDA and SQIVND (reference sequence).

This rearrangement joins TRBV18 to TRBJ2-6; D possibly corresponds to TRBD2 (5 bases). This CDR3 is built from 17 residues. CDR1 and CDR2 from the germline V gene are KGHSH and LQKENI. V lost 3 bases to trimming and J lost 0 bases, with 12 bases between them. The CDR3 spells CASSPQQLGSGANVLTF. In DNA form, the CDR3 reads TGTGCCAGCTCACCTCAACAACTAGGCTCTGGGGCCAACGTCCTGACTTTC.

This chain connects TRBV9 to TRBJ1-5, with 10 positions matching TRBD1. The CDR3 sequence is 14 residues long. Germline-derived CDR1 and CDR2 are SGDLS and YYNGEE. V lost 3 bases to trimming and J lost 5 bases; unmatched junction nucleotides: 2. The CDR3, as DNA: TGTGCCAGCAGCGCCGGGACAGGGGATCAGCCCCAGCATTTT. Translating it yields CASSAGTGDQPQHF.

The chain links TRBV5-6 to TRBJ2-3; maybe TRBD2 (7 bases). Germline V CDR1 and CDR2: SGHDT, YYEEEE. The CDR3 is 16 residues long. V was pared by 4 bases and J by 4 bases, with 19 bases between. Written as DNA, the CDR3 is TGTGCCAGCAGCCCCTCTGTTCGGGGGGCCTCAGATACGCAGTATTTT. It yields the protein CASSPSVRGASDTQYF.